The TCR beta chain under discussion was sequenced for a study of technical replicates of blood from a few donors. This clone was recorded once. Assay used: immunoSEQ multiplex PCR; TCRdb lists only in-frame clones, some missing. The sample includes about 50,000 clones, nearly 95% of them seen just once. V trimming: 5 bases; J trimming: 7 bases; junction bases outside the gene matches: 5. The germline gives CDR1 LNHDA, CDR2 SQIVND (reference sequence). The CDR3 sequence is 14 residues long. Sequencing input: PBMCs. The TCR sequence derives from a human donor in good health. Some clones in this sample may be carry-over from other donors' samples. This chain uses TRBV19 with TRBJ2-1; 10 nucleotides agree with TRBD2. The CDR3 coding sequence is TGTGCCAGTAGTTGGACTAGCGGACAGAATGAGCAGTTCTTC. Protein sequence: CASSWTSGQNEQFF.